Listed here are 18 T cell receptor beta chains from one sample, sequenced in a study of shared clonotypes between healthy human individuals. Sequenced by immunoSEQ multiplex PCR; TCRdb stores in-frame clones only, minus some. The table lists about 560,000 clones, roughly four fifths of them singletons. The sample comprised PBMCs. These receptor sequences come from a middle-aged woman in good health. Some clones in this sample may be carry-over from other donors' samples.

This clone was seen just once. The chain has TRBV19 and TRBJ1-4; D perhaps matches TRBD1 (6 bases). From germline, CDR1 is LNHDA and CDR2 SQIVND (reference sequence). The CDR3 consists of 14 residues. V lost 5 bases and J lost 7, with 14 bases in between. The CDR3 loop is CASSLDDRREKLFF. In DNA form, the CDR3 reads TGTGCCAGTAGTCTCGATGACAGGCGTGAAAAACTGTTTTTT.

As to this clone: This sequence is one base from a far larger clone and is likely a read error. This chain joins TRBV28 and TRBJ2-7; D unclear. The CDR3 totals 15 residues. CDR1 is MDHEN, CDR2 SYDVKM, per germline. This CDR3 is CASSPPTGLSYEQHF. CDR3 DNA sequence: TGTGCCAGCAGCCCCCCCACCGGGCTCTCCTACGAGCAGCACTTC.

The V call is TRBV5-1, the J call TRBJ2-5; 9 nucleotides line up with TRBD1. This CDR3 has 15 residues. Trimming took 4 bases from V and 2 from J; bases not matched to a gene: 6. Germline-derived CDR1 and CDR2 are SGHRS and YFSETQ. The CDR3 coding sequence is TGCGCCAGCAGCCCGGGACAGGGCCCACAAGAGACCCAGTACTTC. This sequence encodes CASSPGQGPQETQYF.

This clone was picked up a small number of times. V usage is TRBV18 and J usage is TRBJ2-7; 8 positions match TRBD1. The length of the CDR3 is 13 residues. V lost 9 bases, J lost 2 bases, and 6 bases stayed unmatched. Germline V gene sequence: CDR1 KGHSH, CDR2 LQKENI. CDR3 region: CASSGQGTYEQYF. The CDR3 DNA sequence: TGTGCCAGTTCAGGACAGGGAACCTACGAGCAGTACTTC.

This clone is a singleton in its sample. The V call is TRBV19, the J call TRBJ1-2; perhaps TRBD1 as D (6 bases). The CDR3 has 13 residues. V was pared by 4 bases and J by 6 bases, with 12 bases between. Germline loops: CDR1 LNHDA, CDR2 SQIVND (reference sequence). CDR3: CASSSNRADGYTF. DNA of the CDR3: TGTGCCAGTAGTAGTAACAGGGCGGATGGCTACACCTTC.

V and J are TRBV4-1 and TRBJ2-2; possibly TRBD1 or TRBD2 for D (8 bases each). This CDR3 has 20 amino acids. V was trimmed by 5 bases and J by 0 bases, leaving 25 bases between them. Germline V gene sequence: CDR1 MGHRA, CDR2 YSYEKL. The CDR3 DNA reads TGCGCCAGCAGCTTCGACAGGGGAAGGACTAGCAGGTCGAACACCGGGGAGCTGTTTTTT. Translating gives CASSFDRGRTSRSNTGELFF.

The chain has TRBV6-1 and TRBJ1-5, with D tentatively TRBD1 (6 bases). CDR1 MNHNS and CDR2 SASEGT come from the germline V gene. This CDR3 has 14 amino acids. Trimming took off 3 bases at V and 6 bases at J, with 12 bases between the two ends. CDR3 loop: CASSDQGSVQPQHF. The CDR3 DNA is TGTGCCAGCAGTGACCAGGGGTCAGTTCAGCCCCAGCATTTT.

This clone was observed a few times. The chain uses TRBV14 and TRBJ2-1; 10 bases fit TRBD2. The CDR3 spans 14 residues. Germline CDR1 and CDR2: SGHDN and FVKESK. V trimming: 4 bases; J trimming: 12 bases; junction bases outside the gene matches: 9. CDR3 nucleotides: TGTGCCAGCAGCCCGATAGCGGGAGGAATGGCGCAGTTCTTC. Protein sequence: CASSPIAGGMAQFF.

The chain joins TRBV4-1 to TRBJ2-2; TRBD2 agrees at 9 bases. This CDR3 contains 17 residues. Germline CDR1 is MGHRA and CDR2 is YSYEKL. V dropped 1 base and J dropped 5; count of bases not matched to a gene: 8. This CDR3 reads CASSQAPSGTQTGELFF. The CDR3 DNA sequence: TGCGCCAGCAGCCAAGCTCCTAGCGGGACTCAGACCGGGGAGCTGTTTTTT.

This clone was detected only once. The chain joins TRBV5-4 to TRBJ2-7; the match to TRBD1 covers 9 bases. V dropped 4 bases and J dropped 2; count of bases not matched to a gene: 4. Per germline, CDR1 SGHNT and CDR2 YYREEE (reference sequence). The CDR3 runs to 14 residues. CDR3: CASSTRQGAYEQYF. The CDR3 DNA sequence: TGTGCCAGCAGCACCCGACAGGGGGCCTACGAGCAGTACTTC.

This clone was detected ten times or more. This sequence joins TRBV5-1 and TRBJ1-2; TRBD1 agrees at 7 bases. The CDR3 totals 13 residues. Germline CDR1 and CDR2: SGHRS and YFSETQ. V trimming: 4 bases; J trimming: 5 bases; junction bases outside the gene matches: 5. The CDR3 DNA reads TGCGCCAGCAGCCCCCGGGGACAGTATGGCTACACCTTC. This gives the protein CASSPRGQYGYTF.

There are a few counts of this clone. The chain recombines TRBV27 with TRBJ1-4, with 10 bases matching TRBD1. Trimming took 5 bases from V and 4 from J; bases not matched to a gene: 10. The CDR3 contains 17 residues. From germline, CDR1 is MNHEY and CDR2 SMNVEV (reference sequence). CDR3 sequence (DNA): TGTGCCAGCAGTCAGGGGGGGACAGGGGCCCTTAATGAAAAACTGTTTTTT. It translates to CASSQGGTGALNEKLFF.

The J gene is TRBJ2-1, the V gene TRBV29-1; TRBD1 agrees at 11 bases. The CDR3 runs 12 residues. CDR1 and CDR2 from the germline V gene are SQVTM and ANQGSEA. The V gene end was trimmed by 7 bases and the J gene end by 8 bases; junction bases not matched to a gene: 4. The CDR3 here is CSGDRGSDEQFF. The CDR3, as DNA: TGCAGCGGGGACAGGGGGTCGGATGAGCAGTTCTTC.

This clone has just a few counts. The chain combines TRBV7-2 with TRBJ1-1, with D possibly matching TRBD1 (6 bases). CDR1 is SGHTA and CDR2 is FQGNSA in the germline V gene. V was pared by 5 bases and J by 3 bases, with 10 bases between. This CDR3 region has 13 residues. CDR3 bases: TGTGCCAGCAGCCAGGACAGCTACACTGAAGCTTTCTTT. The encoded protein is CASSQDSYTEAFF.

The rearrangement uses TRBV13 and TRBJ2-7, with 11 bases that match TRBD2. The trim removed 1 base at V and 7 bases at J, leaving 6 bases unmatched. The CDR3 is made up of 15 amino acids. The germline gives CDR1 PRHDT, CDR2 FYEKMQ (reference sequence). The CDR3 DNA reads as TGTGCCAGCAGCTTAGTGGGACTAGCGGTCGGGGAGCAGTACTTC. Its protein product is CASSLVGLAVGEQYF.

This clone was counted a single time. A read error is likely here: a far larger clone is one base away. CDR3 sequence: CASTTTGAERYF. In DNA, the CDR3 is TGTGCCAGCACCACTACAGGTGCCGAGCGGTACTTC. The genes are TRBV2 and TRBJ2-7; possibly TRBD1 for D (5 bases). This CDR3 region has 12 residues. Germline lookup yields CDR1 SNHLY and CDR2 FYNNEI.

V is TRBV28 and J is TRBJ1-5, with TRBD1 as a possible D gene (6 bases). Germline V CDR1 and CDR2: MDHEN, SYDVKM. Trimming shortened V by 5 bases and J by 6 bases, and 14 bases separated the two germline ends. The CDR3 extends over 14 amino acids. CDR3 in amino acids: CASSEGSGAQPQHF. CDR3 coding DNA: TGTGCCAGCAGTGAGGGGTCGGGGGCTCAGCCCCAGCATTTT.

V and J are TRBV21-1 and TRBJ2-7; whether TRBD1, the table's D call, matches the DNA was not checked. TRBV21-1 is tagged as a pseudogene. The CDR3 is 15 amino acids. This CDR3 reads CASSISRGDSYEQYF. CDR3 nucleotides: TGTGCCAGCAGCATATCCAGGGGGGACTCCTACGAGCAGTACTTC.